The rows below give T cell receptor beta chains drawn from one sample of a study of response to subunit inactivated influenza vaccine. MiXCR was run by TCRdb on the RT-PCR reads, yielding one entry per CDR3 protein. The table has fewer than 700,000 distinct CDR3 sequences, roughly 13% seen once. The source was PBMCs from blood, collected around seven weeks after vaccination. Source of these receptors: a man aged 45-65 years who received an inactivated influenza vaccine. The CDR3 runs from the conserved cysteine through the conserved F or W. The order of the fields is D gene, J gene, V gene, clone size, CDR3 protein, CDR3 DNA. The D gene is left open where the match is weak. Not all rows give a size; the values are once, few, many and, for expanded clones, a class.

d_call: NA; j_call: TRBJ2-7; v_call: TRBV5-1; clone_size: NA; cdr3_aa: CASSTPDRREQYF; cdr3_nt: TGCGCCAGCAGCACCCCTGACAGGCGCGAGCAGTACTTC
d_call: NA; j_call: TRBJ1-1; v_call: TRBV3-1; clone_size: once; cdr3_aa: CASRFSQASEAFF; cdr3_nt: TGTGCCAGCAGATTCTCACAGGCGTCTGAAGCTTTCTTT
d_call: TRBD1; j_call: TRBJ1-1; v_call: TRBV12-3/TRBV12-4; clone_size: few; cdr3_aa: CASSAHRGLDTEAFF; cdr3_nt: TGTGCCAGCAGTGCACACAGGGGGCTCGACACTGAAGCTTTCTTT
d_call: TRBD2; j_call: TRBJ2-3; v_call: TRBV20-1; clone_size: few; cdr3_aa: CSANWGGNTDTQYF; cdr3_nt: TGCAGTGCTAACTGGGGGGGGAACACAGATACGCAGTATTTT
d_call: NA; j_call: TRBJ1-5; v_call: TRBV12-3/TRBV12-4; clone_size: NA; cdr3_aa: CASSFHGELSNQPQHF; cdr3_nt: TGTGCCAGCAGTTTCCACGGTGAACTAAGCAATCAGCCCCAGCATTTT
d_call: TRBD2; j_call: TRBJ2-1; v_call: TRBV6-2/TRBV6-3; clone_size: NA; cdr3_aa: CASSYGLAGRSSYNEQFF; cdr3_nt: TGTGCCAGCAGTTACGGACTAGCGGGACGGAGCTCCTACAATGAGCAGTTCTTC
d_call: TRBD2; j_call: TRBJ2-1; v_call: TRBV13; clone_size: many; cdr3_aa: CASSLATSGRALDEQFF; cdr3_nt: TGTGCCAGCAGCTTAGCTACTAGCGGGAGGGCCTTGGATGAGCAGTTCTTC
d_call: TRBD2; j_call: TRBJ2-2; v_call: TRBV7-2; clone_size: few; cdr3_aa: CASSRTSGGARTGELFF; cdr3_nt: TGTGCCAGCAGCCGTACTAGCGGGGGGGCGCGGACCGGGGAGCTGTTTTTT
d_call: NA; j_call: TRBJ1-6; v_call: TRBV2; clone_size: few; cdr3_aa: CASSETSGNSPLHF; cdr3_nt: TGTGCCAGCAGTGAAACCAGTGGTAATTCACCCCTCCACTTT
d_call: TRBD1; j_call: TRBJ2-2; v_call: TRBV5-1; clone_size: NA; cdr3_aa: CASNPGTANTGELFF; cdr3_nt: TGCGCCAGCAACCCCGGGACAGCGAACACCGGGGAGCTGTTTTTT
d_call: NA; j_call: TRBJ1-1; v_call: TRBV12-3/TRBV12-4; clone_size: NA; cdr3_aa: CASSSGPPNTEAFF; cdr3_nt: TGTGCCAGCAGTTCGGGACCGCCGAACACTGAAGCTTTCTTT